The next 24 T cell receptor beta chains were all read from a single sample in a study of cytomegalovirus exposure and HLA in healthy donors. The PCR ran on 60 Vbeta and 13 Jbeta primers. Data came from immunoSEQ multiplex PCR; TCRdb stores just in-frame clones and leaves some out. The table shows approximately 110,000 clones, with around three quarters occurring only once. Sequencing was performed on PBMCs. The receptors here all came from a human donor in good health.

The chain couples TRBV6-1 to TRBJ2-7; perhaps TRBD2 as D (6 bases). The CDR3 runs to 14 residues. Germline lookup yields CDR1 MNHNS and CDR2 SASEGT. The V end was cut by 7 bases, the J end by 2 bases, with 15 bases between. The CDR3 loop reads CASTWGDTTYEQYF. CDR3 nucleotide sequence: TGTGCCAGCACCTGGGGGGATACTACCTACGAGCAGTACTTC.

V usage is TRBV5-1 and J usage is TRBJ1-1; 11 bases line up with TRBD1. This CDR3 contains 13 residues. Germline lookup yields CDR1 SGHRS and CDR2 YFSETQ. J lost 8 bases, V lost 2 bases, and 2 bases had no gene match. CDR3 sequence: CASSFRDRGEAFF. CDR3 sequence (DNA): TGCGCCAGCAGCTTCCGGGACAGGGGGGAAGCTTTCTTT.

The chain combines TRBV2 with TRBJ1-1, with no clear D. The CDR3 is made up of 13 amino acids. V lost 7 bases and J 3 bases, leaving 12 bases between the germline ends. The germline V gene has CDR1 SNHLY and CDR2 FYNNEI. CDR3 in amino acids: CASTSTEYTEAFF. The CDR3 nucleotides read TGTGCCAGCACCTCCACAGAGTACACTGAAGCTTTCTTT.

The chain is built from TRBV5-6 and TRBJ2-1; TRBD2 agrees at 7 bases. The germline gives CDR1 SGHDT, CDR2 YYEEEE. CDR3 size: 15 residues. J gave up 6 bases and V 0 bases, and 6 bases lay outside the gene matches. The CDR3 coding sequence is TGTGCCAGCAGCTTGGCGGGAGGTAGTGGCAATGAGCAGTTCTTC. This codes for CASSLAGGSGNEQFF.

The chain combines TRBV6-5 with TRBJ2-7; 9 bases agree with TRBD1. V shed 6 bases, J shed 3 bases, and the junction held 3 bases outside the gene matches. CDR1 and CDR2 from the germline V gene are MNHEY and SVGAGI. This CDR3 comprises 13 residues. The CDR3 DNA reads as TGTGCCAGCAGACGGGGACAGGGCTACGAGCAGTACTTC. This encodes CASRRGQGYEQYF.

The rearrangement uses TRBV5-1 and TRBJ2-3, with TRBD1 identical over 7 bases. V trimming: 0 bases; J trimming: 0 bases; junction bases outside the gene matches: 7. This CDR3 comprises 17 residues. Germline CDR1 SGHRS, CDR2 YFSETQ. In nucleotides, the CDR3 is TGCGCCAGCAGCTTGGTAGCCCCGGGACAGAGCACAGATACGCAGTATTTT. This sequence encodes CASSLVAPGQSTDTQYF.

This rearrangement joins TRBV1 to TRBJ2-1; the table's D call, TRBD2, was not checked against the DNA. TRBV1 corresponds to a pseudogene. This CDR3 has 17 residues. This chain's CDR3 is CTSSRGGRDRSYNEQFF. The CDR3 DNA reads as TGCACCAGCAGCCGCGGTGGGCGGGATAGGTCCTACAATGAGCAGTTCTTC.

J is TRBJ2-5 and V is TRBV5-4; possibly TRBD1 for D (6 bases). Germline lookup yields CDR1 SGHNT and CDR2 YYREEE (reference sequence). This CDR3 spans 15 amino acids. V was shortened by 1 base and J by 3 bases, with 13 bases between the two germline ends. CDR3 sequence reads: CASSLLGTPKETQYF. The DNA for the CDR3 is TGTGCCAGCAGCTTGTTGGGGACACCAAAAGAGACCCAGTACTTC.

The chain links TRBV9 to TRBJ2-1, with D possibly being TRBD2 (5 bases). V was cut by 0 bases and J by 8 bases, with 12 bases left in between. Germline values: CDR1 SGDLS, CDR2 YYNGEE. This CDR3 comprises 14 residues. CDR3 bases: TGTGCCAGCAGCGTAGAGACTCCCGGGGATGAGCAGTTCTTC. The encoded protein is CASSVETPGDEQFF.

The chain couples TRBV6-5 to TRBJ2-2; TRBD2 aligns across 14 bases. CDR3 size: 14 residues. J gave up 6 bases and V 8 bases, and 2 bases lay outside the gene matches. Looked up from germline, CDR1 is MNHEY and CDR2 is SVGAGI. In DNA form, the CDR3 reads TGTGCCAGCCGGGGACTAGCGGGAGCCGGGGAGCTGTTTTTT. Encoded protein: CASRGLAGAGELFF.

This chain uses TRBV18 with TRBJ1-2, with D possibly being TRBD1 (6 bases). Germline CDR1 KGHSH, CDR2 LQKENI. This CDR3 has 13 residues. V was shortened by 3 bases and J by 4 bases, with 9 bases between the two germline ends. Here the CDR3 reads CASSPDSLYGYTF. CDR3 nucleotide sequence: TGTGCCAGCTCACCGGACAGTCTCTATGGCTACACCTTC.

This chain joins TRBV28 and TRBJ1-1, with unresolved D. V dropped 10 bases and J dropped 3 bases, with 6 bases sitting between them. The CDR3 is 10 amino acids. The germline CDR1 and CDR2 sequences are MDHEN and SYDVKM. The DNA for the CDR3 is TGTGCCACGTTCGACACTGAAGCTTTCTTT. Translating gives CATFDTEAFF.

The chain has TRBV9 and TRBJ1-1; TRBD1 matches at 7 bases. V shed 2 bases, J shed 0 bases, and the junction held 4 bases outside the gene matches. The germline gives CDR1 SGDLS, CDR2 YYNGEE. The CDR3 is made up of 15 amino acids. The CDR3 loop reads CASSVSGQLNTEAFF. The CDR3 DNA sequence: TGTGCCAGCAGCGTCTCGGGACAGCTGAACACTGAAGCTTTCTTT.

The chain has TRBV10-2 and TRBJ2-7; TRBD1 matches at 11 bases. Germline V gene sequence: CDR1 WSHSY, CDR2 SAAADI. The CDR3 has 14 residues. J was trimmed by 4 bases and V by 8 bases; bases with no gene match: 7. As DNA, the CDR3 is TGCGCCAGCGGGTGGACAGGGGGCGAATACGAGCAGTACTTC. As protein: CASGWTGGEYEQYF.

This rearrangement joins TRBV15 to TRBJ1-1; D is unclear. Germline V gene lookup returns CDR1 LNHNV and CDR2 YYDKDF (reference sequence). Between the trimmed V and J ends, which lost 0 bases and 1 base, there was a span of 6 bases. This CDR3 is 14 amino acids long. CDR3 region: CATSRDVWNTEAFF. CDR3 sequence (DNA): TGTGCCACCAGCAGAGACGTGTGGAACACTGAAGCTTTCTTT.

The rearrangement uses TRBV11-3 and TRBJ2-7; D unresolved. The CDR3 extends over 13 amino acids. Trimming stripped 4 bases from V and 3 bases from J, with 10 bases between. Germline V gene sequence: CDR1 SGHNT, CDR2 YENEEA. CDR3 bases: TGTGCCAGCAGCTACGAACCTAACTACGAGCAGTACTTC. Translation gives CASSYEPNYEQYF. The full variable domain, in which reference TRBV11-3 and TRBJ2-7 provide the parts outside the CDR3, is EAGVVQSPRYKIIEKKQPVAFWCNPISGHNTLYWYLQNLGQGPELLIRYENEEAVDDSQLPKDRFSAERLKGVDSTLKIQPAELGDSAVYLCASSYEPNYEQYFGPGTRLTVT.

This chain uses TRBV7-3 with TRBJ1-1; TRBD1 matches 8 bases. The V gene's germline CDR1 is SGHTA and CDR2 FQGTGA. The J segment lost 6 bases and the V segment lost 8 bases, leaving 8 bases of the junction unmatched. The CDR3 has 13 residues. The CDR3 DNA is TGTGCCAGCTCTATGACAGGGGCGGCTGAAGCTTTCTTT. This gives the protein CASSMTGAAEAFF.

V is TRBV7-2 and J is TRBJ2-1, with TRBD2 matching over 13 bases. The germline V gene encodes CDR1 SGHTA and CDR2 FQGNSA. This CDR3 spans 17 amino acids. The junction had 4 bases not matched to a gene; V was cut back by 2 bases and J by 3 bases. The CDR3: CASSLRTSGSLYNEQFF. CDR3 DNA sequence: TGTGCCAGCAGCTTAAGGACTAGCGGGAGTCTCTACAATGAGCAGTTCTTC.

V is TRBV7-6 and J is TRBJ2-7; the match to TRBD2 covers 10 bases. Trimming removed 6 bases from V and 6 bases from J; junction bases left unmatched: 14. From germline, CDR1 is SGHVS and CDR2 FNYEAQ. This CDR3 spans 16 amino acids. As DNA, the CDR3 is TGTGCCAGCAGTCCCTCTAGAGCGGGAGGGCCGACCGAGCAGTACTTC. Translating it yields CASSPSRAGGPTEQYF. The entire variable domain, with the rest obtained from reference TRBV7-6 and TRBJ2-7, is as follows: GAGVSQSPRYKVTKRGQDVALRCDPISGHVSLYWYRQALGQGPEFLTYFNYEAQQDKSGLPNDRFSAERPEGSISTLTIQRTEQRDSAMYRCASSPSRAGGPTEQYFGPGTRLTVT.

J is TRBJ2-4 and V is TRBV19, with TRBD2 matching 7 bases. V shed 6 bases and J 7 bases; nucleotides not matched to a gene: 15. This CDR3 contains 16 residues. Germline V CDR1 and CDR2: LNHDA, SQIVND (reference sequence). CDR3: CASSGGGPALGNIQYF. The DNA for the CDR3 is TGTGCCAGTAGCGGCGGGGGACCCGCACTCGGGAACATTCAGTACTTC. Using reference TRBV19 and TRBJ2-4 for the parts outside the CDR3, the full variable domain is DGGITQSPKYLFRKEGQNVTLSCEQNLNHDAMYWYRQDPGQGLRLIYYSQIVNDFQKGDIAEGYSVSREKKESFPLTVTSAQKNPTAFYLCASSGGGPALGNIQYFGAGTRLSVL.

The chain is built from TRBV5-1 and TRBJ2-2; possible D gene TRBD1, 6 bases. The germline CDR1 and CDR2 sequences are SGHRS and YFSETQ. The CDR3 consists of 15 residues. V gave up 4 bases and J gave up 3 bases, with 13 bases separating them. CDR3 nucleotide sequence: TGCGCCAGCAGCCCCCGGGACACGCACACCGGGGAGCTGTTTTTT. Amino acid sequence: CASSPRDTHTGELFF.

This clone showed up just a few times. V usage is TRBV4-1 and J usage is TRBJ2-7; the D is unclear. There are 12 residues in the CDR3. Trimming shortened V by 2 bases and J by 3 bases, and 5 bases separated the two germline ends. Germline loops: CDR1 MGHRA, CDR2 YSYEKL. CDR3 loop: CASSQTDYEQYF. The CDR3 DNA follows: TGCGCCAGCAGCCAAACAGACTACGAGCAGTACTTC.

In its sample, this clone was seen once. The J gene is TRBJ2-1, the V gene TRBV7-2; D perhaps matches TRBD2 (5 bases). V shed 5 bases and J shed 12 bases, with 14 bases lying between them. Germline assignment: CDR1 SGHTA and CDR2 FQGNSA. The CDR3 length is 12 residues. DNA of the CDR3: TGTGCCAGCAGCCAAGACTACATGGGGCAGTTCTTC. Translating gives CASSQDYMGQFF.

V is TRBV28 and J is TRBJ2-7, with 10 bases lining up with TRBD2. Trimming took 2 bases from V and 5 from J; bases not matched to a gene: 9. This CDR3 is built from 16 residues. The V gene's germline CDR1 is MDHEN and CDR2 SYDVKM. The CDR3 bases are TGTGCCAGCAGTTTAGAGGGGCGGCTAGCGGGGGACGAGCAGTACTTC. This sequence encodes CASSLEGRLAGDEQYF.